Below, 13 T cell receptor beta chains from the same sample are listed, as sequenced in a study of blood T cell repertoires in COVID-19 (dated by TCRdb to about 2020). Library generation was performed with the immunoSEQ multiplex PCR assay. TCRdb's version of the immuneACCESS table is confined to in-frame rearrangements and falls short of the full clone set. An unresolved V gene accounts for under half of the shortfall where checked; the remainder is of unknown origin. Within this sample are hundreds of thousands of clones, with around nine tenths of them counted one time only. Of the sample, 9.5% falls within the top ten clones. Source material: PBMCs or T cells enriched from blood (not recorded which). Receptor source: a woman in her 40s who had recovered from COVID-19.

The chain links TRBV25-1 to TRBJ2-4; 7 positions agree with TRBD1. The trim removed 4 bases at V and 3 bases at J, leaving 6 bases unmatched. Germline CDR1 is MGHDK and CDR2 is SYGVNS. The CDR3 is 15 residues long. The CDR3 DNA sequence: TGTGCCAGCAGTGGTTGGACAGGAGACAAAAACATTCAGTACTTC. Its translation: CASSGWTGDKNIQYF.

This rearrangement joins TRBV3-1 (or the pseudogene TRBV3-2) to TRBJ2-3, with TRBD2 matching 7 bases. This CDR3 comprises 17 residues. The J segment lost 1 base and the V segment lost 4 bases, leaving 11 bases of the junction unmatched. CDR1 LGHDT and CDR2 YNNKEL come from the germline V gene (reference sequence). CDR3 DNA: TGTGCCAGCAGCCCATCCTTGGCGGGAGCCGGCACAGATACGCAGTATTTT. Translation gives CASSPSLAGAGTDTQYF.

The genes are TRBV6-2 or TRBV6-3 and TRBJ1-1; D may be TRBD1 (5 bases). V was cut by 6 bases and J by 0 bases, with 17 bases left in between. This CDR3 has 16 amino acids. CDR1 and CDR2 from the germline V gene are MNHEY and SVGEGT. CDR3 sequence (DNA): TGTGCCAGCAGCCCCAGGAGGGGAGTCATGAACACTGAAGCTTTCTTT. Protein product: CASSPRRGVMNTEAFF.

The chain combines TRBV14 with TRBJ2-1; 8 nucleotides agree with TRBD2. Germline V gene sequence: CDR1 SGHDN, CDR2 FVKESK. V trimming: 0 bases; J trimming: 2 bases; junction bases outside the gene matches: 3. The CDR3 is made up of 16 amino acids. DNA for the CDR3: TGTGCCAGCAGCCAAGACAGCGGGGGCCCCTACAATGAGCAGTTCTTC. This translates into CASSQDSGGPYNEQFF.

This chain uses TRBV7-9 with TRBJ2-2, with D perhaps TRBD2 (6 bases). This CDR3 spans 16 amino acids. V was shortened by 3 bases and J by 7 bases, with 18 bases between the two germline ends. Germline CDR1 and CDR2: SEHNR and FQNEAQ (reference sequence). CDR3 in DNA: TGTGCCAGCAGCTTCAGCGGGCTGGGTTATGACGGGGAGCTGTTTTTT. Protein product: CASSFSGLGYDGELFF.

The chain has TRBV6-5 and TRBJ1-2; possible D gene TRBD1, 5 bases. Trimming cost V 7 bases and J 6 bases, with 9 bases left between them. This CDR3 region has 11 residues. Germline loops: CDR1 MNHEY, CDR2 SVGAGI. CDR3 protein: CASIFRDGYTF. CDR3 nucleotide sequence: TGTGCCAGCATCTTCAGGGATGGCTACACCTTC.

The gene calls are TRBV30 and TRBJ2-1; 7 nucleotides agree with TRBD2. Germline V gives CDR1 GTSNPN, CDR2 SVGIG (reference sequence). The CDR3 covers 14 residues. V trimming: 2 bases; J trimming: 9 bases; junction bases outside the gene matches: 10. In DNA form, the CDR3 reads TGTGCCTGGAGTAATCTAGCGGCCGCCATTGAGCAGTTCTTC. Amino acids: CAWSNLAAAIEQFF.

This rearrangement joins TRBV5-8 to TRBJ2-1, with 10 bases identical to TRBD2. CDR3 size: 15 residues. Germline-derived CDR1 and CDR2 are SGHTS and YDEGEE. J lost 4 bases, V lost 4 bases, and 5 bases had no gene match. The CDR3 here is CASSPGTSEYNEQFF. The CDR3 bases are TGTGCCAGCAGCCCGGGGACTAGCGAGTACAATGAGCAGTTCTTC.

CDR3 DNA sequence: TGTGCCACCAGTGACCGCTTTACGACAGGGGGCAAAGGAACCGGGGAGCTGTTTTTT. Its translation: CATSDRFTTGGKGTGELFF. The rearrangement links TRBV24-1 to TRBJ2-2, with 10 bases matching TRBD1. With 4 bases clipped from V and 5 bases from J, the junction kept 15 bases outside the gene matches. The germline gives CDR1 KGHDR, CDR2 SFDVKD. The CDR3 has 19 amino acids.

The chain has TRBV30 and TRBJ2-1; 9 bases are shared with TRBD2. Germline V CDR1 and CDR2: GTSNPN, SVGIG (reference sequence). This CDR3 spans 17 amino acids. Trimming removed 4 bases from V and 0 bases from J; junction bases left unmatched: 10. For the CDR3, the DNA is TGTGCCTGGAAGGAGGGGCGACTAGCGGACTCCTACAATGAGCAGTTCTTC. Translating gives CAWKEGRLADSYNEQFF.

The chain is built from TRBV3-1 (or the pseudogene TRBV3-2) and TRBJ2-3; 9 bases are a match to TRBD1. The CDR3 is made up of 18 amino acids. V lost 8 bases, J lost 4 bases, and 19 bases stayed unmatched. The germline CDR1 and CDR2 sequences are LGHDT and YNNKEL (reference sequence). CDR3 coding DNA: TGTGCCAGCCATCCTACGCAATCACCACAGGGGGCGGCAGATACGCAGTATTTT. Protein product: CASHPTQSPQGAADTQYF.

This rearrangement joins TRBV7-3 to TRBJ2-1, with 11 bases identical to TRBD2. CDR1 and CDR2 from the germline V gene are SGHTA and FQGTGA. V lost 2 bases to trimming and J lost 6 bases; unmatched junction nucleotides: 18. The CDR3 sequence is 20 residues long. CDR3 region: CASSLFVGGLAEHGGNEQFF. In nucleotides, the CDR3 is TGTGCCAGCAGCTTATTTGTAGGGGGACTAGCGGAACACGGTGGCAATGAGCAGTTCTTC.

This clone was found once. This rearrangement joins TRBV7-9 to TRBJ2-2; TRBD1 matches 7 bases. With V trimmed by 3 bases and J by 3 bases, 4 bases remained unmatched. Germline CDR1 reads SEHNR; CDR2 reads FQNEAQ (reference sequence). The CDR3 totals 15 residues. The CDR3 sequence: CASSFDRADTGELFF. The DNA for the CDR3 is TGTGCCAGCAGCTTCGACAGGGCAGACACCGGGGAGCTGTTTTTT.